These 11 T cell receptor beta chains share one sample of origin, sequenced in a study of CD8 T cells in ankylosing spondylitis. Using its own MiXCR run on the 5' RACE reads, TCRdb lists one record per CDR3 protein. Of 210,000 or so distinct CDR3 sequences in the sample, roughly 24% were seen once. Material: blood, either unsorted or a sorted T cell fraction (not recorded which). The receptors stem from a male donor with ankylosing spondylitis or in good health (not recorded which).

This clonotype was counted a few times. The J gene is TRBJ1-1, the V gene TRBV11-2, with 7 bases that match TRBD1. J was trimmed by 3 bases and V by 4 bases; bases with no gene match: 8. Germline V gene sequence: CDR1 SGHAT, CDR2 FQNNGV. The CDR3 length is 15 residues. Here the CDR3 DNA reads TGTGCCAGCAGCTCCCGCAGGGGGGCCTACACTGAAGCTTTCTTT. Translating it yields CASSSRRGAYTEAFF.

This clonotype has a count of ten or more. The rearrangement joins TRBV5-1 to TRBJ2-5; 10 nucleotides line up with TRBD2. Germline V gives CDR1 SGHRS, CDR2 YFSETQ. V lost 0 bases and J lost 5; bases outside the gene matches: 16. This CDR3 has 19 residues. The DNA for the CDR3 is TGCGCCAGCAGCTTGGAGAGTACTAGCGGGACAAATACGCGGGAGACCCAGTACTTC. It specifies CASSLESTSGTNTRETQYF.

This rearrangement joins TRBV10-3 to TRBJ2-7; TRBD1 aligns across 8 bases. After removal of 3 bases from V and 1 base from J, the junction contained 5 bases not matched to a gene. Germline V lookup: CDR1 ENHRY, CDR2 SYGVKD. The CDR3 is made up of 15 amino acids. The CDR3, as DNA: TGTGCCATCAGTGATCCCGGGACAGGATCCTACGAGCAGTACTTC. It is translated as CAISDPGTGSYEQYF.

The gene calls are TRBV29-1 and TRBJ2-2, with D unresolved. Trimming left V 7 bases short and J 8 bases short, with 17 bases between. CDR1 and CDR2 (germline): SQVTM, ANQGSEA. The CDR3 covers 13 residues. The chain's CDR3 is CSARAERMGELFF. CDR3 DNA sequence: TGCAGCGCCCGGGCGGAACGTATGGGGGAGCTGTTTTTT.

This chain uses TRBV20-1 with TRBJ2-1, with D possibly TRBD1 on 6 matching bases. Germline CDR1 reads DFQATT; CDR2 reads SNEGSKA (reference sequence). The CDR3 length is 13 residues. V was shortened by 6 bases and J by 7 bases, with 16 bases between the two germline ends. The CDR3 here is CSAKTGYANEQFF. CDR3 bases: TGCAGTGCAAAGACAGGTTATGCTAATGAGCAGTTCTTC.

This clonotype showed up many times. The V gene is TRBV5-6, the J gene TRBJ2-7, with 7 positions matching TRBD1. Losses at the gene ends were 5 bases for V and 4 bases for J; bases not matched to a gene: 9. Germline values: CDR1 SGHDT, CDR2 YYEEEE. CDR3 size: 14 residues. In DNA form, the CDR3 reads TGTGCCAGCAGTGCATCAGACAGGGATTACGAGCAGTACTTC. Translation gives CASSASDRDYEQYF.

The rearrangement links TRBV20-1 to TRBJ1-4; no clear D gene. CDR1 is DFQATT, CDR2 SNEGSKA, per germline (reference sequence). The CDR3 is 13 residues long. V lost 3 bases and J 5 bases, leaving 10 bases between the germline ends. CDR3 DNA: TGCAGTGCTAGTTCACAGTCGAATGAAAAACTGTTTTTT. It specifies CSASSQSNEKLFF.

Remarks on this clonotype: A single base separates this from a much larger clone, so it may be a read error. V is TRBV3-1 and J is TRBJ2-3; D is possibly TRBD1 (6 bases). The CDR3 is 18 residues long. CDR1 and CDR2 from the germline V gene are LGHDT and YNNKEL (reference sequence). The CDR3 DNA is TGTGCCAGCTGCCAAGACCGCGGTTCGACAGGTTTCACAGATACGCAGTATTTT. Its protein is CASCQDRGSTGFTDTQYF.

This clonotype was seen at least ten times. The V call is TRBV4-3, the J call TRBJ1-6; 8 nucleotides line up with TRBD1. Germline CDR1 and CDR2: LGHNA and YSLEER. V lost 0 bases, J lost 10 bases, and 8 bases stayed unmatched. This CDR3 has 16 residues. The CDR3 bases are TGCGCCAGCAGCCAAGATTGGGAACAGGGGGGATCACCCCTCCACTTT. Translation gives CASSQDWEQGGSPLHF.

This sequence joins TRBV25-1 and TRBJ1-1, with 8 bases fitting TRBD1. J gave up 2 bases and V 3 bases, and 2 bases lay outside the gene matches. Germline CDR1 and CDR2: MGHDK and SYGVNS. This CDR3 has 14 amino acids. CDR3 sequence: CASSEGQANTEAFF. CDR3 in DNA: TGTGCCAGCAGTGAGGGACAGGCAAACACTGAAGCTTTCTTT.

The chain recombines TRBV24-1 with TRBJ2-4; TRBD2 is a possible D gene (5 bases). Trimming cost V 3 bases and J 3 bases, with 8 bases left between them. CDR3 length: 14 residues. Germline V CDR1 and CDR2: KGHDR, SFDVKD. The CDR3 coding sequence is TGTGCCACCAGTGATAGCGCGGGCAAAAACATTCAGTACTTC. Its protein product is CATSDSAGKNIQYF.